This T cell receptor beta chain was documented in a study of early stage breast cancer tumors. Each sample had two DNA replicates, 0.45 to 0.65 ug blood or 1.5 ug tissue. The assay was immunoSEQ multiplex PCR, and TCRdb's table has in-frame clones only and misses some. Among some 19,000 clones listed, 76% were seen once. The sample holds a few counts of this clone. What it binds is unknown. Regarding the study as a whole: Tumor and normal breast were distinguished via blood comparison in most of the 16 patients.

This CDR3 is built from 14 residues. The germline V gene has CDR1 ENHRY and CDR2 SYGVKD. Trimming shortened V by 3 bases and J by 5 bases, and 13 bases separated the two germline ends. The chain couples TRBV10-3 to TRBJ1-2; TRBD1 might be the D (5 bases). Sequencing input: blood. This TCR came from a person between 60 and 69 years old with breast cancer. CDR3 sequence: CAISDPGTDYGYTF. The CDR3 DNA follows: TGTGCCATCAGTGACCCCGGGACTGATTATGGCTACACCTTC.